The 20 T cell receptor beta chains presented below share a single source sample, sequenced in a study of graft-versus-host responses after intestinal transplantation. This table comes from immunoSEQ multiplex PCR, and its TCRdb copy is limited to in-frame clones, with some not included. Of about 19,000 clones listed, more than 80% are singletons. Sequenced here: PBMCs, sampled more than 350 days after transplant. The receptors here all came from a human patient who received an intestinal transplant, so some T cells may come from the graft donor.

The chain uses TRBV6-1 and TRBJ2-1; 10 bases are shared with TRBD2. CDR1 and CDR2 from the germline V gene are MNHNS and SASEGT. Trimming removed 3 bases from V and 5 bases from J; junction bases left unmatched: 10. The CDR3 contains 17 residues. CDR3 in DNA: TGTGCCAGCAGTGAGCCTAACCCGGGACTAGCGAACAATGAGCAGTTCTTC. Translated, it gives CASSEPNPGLANNEQFF.

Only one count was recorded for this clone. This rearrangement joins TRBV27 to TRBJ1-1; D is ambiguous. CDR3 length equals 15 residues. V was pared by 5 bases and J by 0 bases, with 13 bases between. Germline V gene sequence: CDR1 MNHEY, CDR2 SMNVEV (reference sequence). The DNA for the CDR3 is TGTGCCAGCAGTCTTCGGATTGGTATGAACACTGAAGCTTTCTTT. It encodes CASSLRIGMNTEAFF.

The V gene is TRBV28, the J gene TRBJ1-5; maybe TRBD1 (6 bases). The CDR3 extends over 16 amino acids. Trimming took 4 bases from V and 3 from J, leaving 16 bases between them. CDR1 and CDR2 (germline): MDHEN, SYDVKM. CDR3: CASSSGVGFSNQPQHF. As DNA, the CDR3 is TGTGCCAGCAGTTCAGGGGTAGGGTTTTCCAATCAGCCCCAGCATTTT.

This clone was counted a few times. CDR3 in DNA: TGTGCCAGCAGCGTAGGGCGGGGGGGCCGGACAGATACGCAGTATTTT. Protein sequence: CASSVGRGGRTDTQYF. The chain carries TRBV9 and TRBJ2-3, with TRBD2 identical over 9 bases. V shed 0 bases and J 3 bases; nucleotides not matched to a gene: 5. CDR1 and CDR2 (germline): SGDLS, YYNGEE. This CDR3 contains 16 residues.

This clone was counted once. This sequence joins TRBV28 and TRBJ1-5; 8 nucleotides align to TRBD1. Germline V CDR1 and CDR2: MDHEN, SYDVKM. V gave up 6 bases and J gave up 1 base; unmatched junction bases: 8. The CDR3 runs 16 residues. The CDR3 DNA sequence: TGTGCCAGCAGCCCATCACAGGGGGGGAGCAATCAGCCCCAGCATTTT. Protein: CASSPSQGGSNQPQHF.

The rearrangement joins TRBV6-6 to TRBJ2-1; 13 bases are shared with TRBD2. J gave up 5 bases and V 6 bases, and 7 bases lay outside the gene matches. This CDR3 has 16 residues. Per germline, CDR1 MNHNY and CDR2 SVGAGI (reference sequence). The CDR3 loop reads CASSGSGLAGNNEQFF. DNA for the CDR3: TGTGCCAGCAGCGGATCGGGACTAGCGGGGAACAATGAGCAGTTCTTC.

The CDR3 nucleotides are TGTGCCAGCAGCACGGGACTAGCGGGGGGAAATGAGCAGTTCTTC. Its translation is CASSTGLAGGNEQFF. The rearrangement uses TRBV5-6 and TRBJ2-1, with 15 positions matching TRBD2. Looked up from germline, CDR1 is SGHDT and CDR2 is YYEEEE. Germline trimming cut 4 bases from V and 7 bases from J; bases unmatched to any gene: 3. The CDR3 length is 15 residues.

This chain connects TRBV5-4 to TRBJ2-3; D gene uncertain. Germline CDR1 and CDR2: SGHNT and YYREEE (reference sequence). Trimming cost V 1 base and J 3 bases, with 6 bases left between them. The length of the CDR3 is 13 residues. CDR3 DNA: TGTGCCAGCAGCTTGACTGGAACAGATACGCAGTATTTT. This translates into CASSLTGTDTQYF. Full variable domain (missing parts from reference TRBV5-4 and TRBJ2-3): ETGVTQSPTHLIKTRGQQVTLRCSSQSGHNTVSWYQQALGQGPQFIFQYYREEENGRGNFPPRFSGLQFPNYSSELNVNALELDDSALYLCASSLTGTDTQYFGPGTRLTVL.

The CDR3 loop reads CAISDSYPEQYF. The CDR3 DNA sequence: TGTGCCATCAGTGATTCCTATCCCGAGCAGTACTTC. The V and J genes are TRBV10-3 and TRBJ2-7; the D is unclear. The CDR3 has 12 residues. Trimming cost V 3 bases and J 6 bases, with 9 bases left between them. CDR1 and CDR2 (germline): ENHRY, SYGVKD.

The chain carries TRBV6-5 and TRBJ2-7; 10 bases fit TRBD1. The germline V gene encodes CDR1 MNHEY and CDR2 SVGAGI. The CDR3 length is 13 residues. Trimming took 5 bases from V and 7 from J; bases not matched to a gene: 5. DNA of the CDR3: TGTGCCAGCAGTCGACAGGGGGCAGGGGAGCAGTACTTC. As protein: CASSRQGAGEQYF.

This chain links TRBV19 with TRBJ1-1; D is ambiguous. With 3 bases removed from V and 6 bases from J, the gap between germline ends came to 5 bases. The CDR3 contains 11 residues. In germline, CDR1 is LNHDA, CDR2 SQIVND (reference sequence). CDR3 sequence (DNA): TGTGCCAGTAGTATCGGGGCTGAAGCTTTCTTT. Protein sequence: CASSIGAEAFF.

The DNA of the CDR3 is TGCGCCAGCAGCTTGGCGGGTGGCACCGGGGAGCTGTTTTTT. Translated: CASSLAGGTGELFF. J is TRBJ2-2 and V is TRBV5-1; D is unclear. Germline loops: CDR1 SGHRS, CDR2 YFSETQ. The V and J ends lost 0 bases and 4 bases respectively, with 7 bases between them. The CDR3 consists of 14 residues.

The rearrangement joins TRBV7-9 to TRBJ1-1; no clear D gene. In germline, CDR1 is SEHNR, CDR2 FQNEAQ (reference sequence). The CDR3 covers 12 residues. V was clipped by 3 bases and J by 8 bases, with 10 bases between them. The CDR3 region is CASSFWGGEAFF. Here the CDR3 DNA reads TGTGCCAGCAGCTTCTGGGGTGGGGAAGCTTTCTTT.

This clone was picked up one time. The CDR3 protein is CASSAQGSNEQFF. Written as DNA, the CDR3 is TGTGCCAGCAGCGCACAAGGGAGTAATGAGCAGTTCTTC. The chain is built from TRBV7-3 and TRBJ2-1; maybe TRBD2 (5 bases). CDR3 length: 13 residues. Trimming took off 5 bases at V and 7 bases at J, with 12 bases between the two ends. Per the germline V gene, CDR1 is SGHTA and CDR2 is FQGTGA.

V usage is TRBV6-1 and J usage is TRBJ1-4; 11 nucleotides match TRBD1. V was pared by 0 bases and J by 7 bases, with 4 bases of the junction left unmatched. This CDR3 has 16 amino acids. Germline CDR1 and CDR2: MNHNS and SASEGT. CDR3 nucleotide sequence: TGTGCCAGCAGTGAAGCATGGGACAGGGGGTTTGAAAAACTGTTTTTT. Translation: CASSEAWDRGFEKLFF.

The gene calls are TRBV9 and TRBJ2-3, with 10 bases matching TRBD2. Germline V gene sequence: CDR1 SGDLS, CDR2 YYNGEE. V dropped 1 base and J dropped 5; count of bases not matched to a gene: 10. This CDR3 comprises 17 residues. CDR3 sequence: CASSVLGLAGAVDTQYF. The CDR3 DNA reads TGTGCCAGCAGCGTACTTGGTCTAGCGGGAGCTGTAGATACGCAGTATTTT.

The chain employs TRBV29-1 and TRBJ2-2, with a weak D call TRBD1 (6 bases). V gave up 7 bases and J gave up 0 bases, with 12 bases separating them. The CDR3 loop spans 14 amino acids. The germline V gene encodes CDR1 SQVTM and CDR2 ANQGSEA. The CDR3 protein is CSARQVPNTGELFF. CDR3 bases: TGCAGCGCTCGACAGGTCCCGAACACCGGGGAGCTGTTTTTT.

The CDR3 loop reads CASSPTIVGAARNTGELFF. CDR3 sequence (DNA): TGTGCCAGCAGCCCAACCATCGTCGGAGCGGCAAGAAACACCGGGGAGCTGTTTTTT. The chain joins TRBV7-9 to TRBJ2-2, with a possible D match to TRBD2 (5 bases). Between the trimmed V and J ends, which lost 5 bases and 2 bases, there was a span of 24 bases. CDR3 length equals 19 residues. CDR1 and CDR2 (germline): SEHNR, FQNEAQ (reference sequence). Supplemented by reference TRBV7-9 and TRBJ2-2, the full variable domain reads DTGVSQNPRHKITKRGQNVTFRCDPISEHNRLYWYRQTLGQGPEFLTYFQNEAQLEKSRLLSDRFSAERPKGSFSTLEIQRTEQGDSAMYLCASSPTIVGAARNTGELFFGEGSRLTVL.

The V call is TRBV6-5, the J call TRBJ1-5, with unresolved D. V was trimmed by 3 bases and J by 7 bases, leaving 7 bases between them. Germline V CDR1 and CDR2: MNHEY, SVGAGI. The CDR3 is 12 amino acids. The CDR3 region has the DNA TGTGCCAGCAGTTATAACGGACAGCCCCAGCATTTT. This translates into CASSYNGQPQHF.

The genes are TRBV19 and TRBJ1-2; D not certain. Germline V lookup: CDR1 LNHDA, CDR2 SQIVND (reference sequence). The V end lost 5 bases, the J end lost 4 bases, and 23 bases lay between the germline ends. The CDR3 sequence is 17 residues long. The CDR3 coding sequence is TGTGCCAGTAGTTGCTATAGGGCAAATCGAAAGACCTATGGCTACACCTTC. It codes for CASSCYRANRKTYGYTF.